These 5 T cell receptor beta chains came from one sample sequenced in a study of cytomegalovirus exposure and HLA in healthy donors. With 60 Vbeta and 13 Jbeta primers, the PCR was carried out. Profiling relied on immunoSEQ multiplex PCR, and the TCRdb table lists in-frame clones only, not all of them. The repertoire consists of 50,000 to 70,000 clones, with 70% to 75% occurring once and the leading ten covering 6.8%. Sequencing was performed on PBMCs. The source is a man aged 25 to 40 in good health and CMV-seropositive.

V and J are TRBV18 and TRBJ2-7; D remains unclear. CDR3 length: 13 amino acids. V was shortened by 0 bases and J by 0 bases, with 3 bases between the two germline ends. The germline V gene encodes CDR1 KGHSH and CDR2 LQKENI. CDR3 nucleotide sequence: TGTGCCAGCTCACCACCCAACTCCTACGAGCAGTACTTC. It encodes CASSPPNSYEQYF.

The chain employs TRBV19 and TRBJ2-2, with 8 bases that match TRBD1. The CDR3 has 17 residues. In germline, CDR1 is LNHDA, CDR2 SQIVND (reference sequence). Trimming cost V 8 bases and J 1 base; bases outside gene matches: 12. The CDR3 is CASLPGGSAMNTGELFF. CDR3 in DNA: TGTGCCAGTTTGCCAGGGGGCAGCGCTATGAACACCGGGGAGCTGTTTTTT.

The gene calls are TRBV11-1 and TRBJ2-2; 11 bases map to TRBD1. The germline V gene encodes CDR1 SGHAT and CDR2 FQDESV (reference sequence). The CDR3 totals 17 residues. V shed 4 bases, J shed 7 bases, and the junction held 11 bases outside the gene matches. CDR3 region: CASSSKLGQGASGELFF. Here the CDR3 DNA reads TGTGCCAGCAGCTCTAAATTAGGACAGGGGGCGAGCGGGGAGCTGTTTTTT.

The rearrangement joins TRBV4-3 to TRBJ1-1; D remains unclear. The CDR3 runs to 14 residues. CDR1 is LGHNA, CDR2 YSLEER, per germline. V lost 2 bases to trimming and J lost 1 base, with 8 bases between them. The CDR3 sequence is CASSQRPGNTEAFF. In DNA, the CDR3 is TGCGCCAGCAGCCAAAGACCGGGGAACACTGAAGCTTTCTTT.

This clone has just one count. The chain couples TRBV7-9 to TRBJ1-2; TRBD1 might be the D (5 bases). This CDR3 has 13 residues. The V end lost 0 bases, the J end lost 6 bases, and 8 bases lay between the germline ends. Germline V CDR1 and CDR2: SEHNR, FQNEAQ (reference sequence). CDR3 amino acids: CASSLAKQDGYTF. The CDR3 DNA reads as TGTGCCAGCAGCTTAGCGAAACAGGATGGCTACACCTTC.